The 32 T cell receptor beta chains below all came from one sample that was sequenced in a study of T-cell reconstitution after alpha-beta-depleted transplantation in children. Preparation of the TCRbeta library involved a method that used unique molecular identifiers. Each CDR3 protein gets one entry after TCRdb re-called the PCR reads with MiXCR. The top ten clones hold about 4.5% of a sample with about 360,000 distinct CDR3 sequences, about an eighth of them seen once. The sequencing used PBMCs, collected from the stem cell graft. The receptors were gathered from a human donor who donated a stem cell graft to a child with Fanconi anemia.

This clonotype was counted many times. J is TRBJ2-2 and V is TRBV7-2; maybe TRBD1 (7 bases). CDR1 and CDR2 (germline): SGHTA, FQGNSA. V was cut by 5 bases and J by 5 bases, with 15 bases left in between. The CDR3 spans 15 residues. The CDR3 nucleotides read TGTGCCAGCAGCCTTAACTCAGGGGGGACCGGGGAGCTGTTTTTT. Protein: CASSLNSGGTGELFF.

This chain uses TRBV18 with TRBJ2-3; D uncertain. Between the trimmed V and J ends, which lost 0 bases and 6 bases, there was a span of 10 bases. Germline V gene sequence: CDR1 KGHSH, CDR2 LQKENI. The CDR3 sequence is 14 residues long. In DNA form, the CDR3 reads TGTGCCAGCTCACCACCGATGTTAACTGATACGCAGTATTTT. It specifies CASSPPMLTDTQYF.

The CDR3 DNA follows: TGTGCCAGCAGTTCTTTAGTGGCAGATACGCAGTATTTT. Encoded protein: CASSSLVADTQYF. The V call is TRBV6-6, the J call TRBJ2-3; D ambiguous. V lost 4 bases to trimming and J lost 4 bases, with 9 bases between them. CDR1 is MNHNY and CDR2 is SVGAGI in the germline V gene (reference sequence). The CDR3 has 13 amino acids.

This clonotype was seen repeatedly, ten times or more. This chain links TRBV2 with TRBJ2-5; D not certain. The CDR3 consists of 11 residues. The V gene's germline CDR1 is SNHLY and CDR2 FYNNEI. V lost 7 bases and J lost 2, with 5 bases in between. The CDR3 is CASKGQETQYF. CDR3 nucleotides: TGTGCCAGCAAAGGACAAGAGACCCAGTACTTC.

This clonotype was found many times. This chain links TRBV12-3 or TRBV12-4 with TRBJ2-3; 12 bases are a match to TRBD2. The CDR3 has 16 residues. With V trimmed by 4 bases and J by 5 bases, 7 bases remained unmatched. The CDR3 sequence: CASSSLTSGGVDTQYF. CDR3 coding DNA: TGTGCCAGCAGTTCCCTGACTAGCGGGGGTGTAGATACGCAGTATTTT.

The table lists this clonotype with a few counts. This chain joins TRBV5-1 and TRBJ1-3, with no clear D. Trimming left V 4 bases short and J 2 bases short, with 10 bases between. There are 14 residues in the CDR3. The germline gives CDR1 SGHRS, CDR2 YFSETQ. CDR3 in DNA: TGCGCCAGCAGCCAGTCCTCGGCTGGAAACACCATATATTTT. Amino acid sequence: CASSQSSAGNTIYF.

Many counts were recorded for this clonotype. The rearrangement links TRBV6-2 or TRBV6-3 to TRBJ2-1, with a weak D call TRBD1 (6 bases). CDR3 length equals 17 residues. CDR1 and CDR2 (germline): MNHEY, SVGEGT. V was shortened by 10 bases and J by 0 bases, with 22 bases between the two germline ends. For the CDR3, the DNA is TGTGCCATTCGAATTAGCAGGGGATCAAGCTCCTACAATGAGCAGTTCTTC. This codes for CAIRISRGSSSYNEQFF.

The chain employs TRBV20-1 and TRBJ2-3; D possibly corresponds to TRBD1 (6 bases). Trimming cost V 0 bases and J 3 bases, with 13 bases left between them. CDR3 length: 15 residues. Germline lookup yields CDR1 DFQATT and CDR2 SNEGSKA (reference sequence). CDR3 in amino acids: CSARDRIGGTDTQYF. The DNA of the CDR3 is TGCAGTGCTAGAGATCGAATAGGGGGAACAGATACGCAGTATTTT.

The count of this clonotype is one. The DNA is omitted, as the CDR3 cannot be located on it reliably, and the CDR3 follows TCRdb's listing. The rearrangement links TRBV12-1 to TRBJ2-1; the D call TRBD1 from the table was never checked on the DNA. TRBV12-1 is a known pseudogene. The CDR3 totals 17 residues, both ends included. CDR3 sequence reads: CASGSGVGWGASNEQFF.

This chain connects TRBV5-1 to TRBJ1-2; D gene uncertain. In germline, CDR1 is SGHRS, CDR2 YFSETQ. The CDR3 spans 13 residues. V lost 5 bases and J 4 bases, leaving 12 bases between the germline ends. CDR3: CASSYSNLYGYTF. The DNA of the CDR3 is TGCGCCAGCAGTTATTCAAACCTCTATGGCTACACCTTC.

This clonotype has a count of ten or more. V gene TRBV12-3 or TRBV12-4 combines with J gene TRBJ1-2; tentative D call: TRBD1 (5 bases). The germline V and J ends were trimmed by 6 bases and 4 bases, with 15 bases remaining between them. This CDR3 has 14 amino acids. The chain's CDR3 is CASRWDPSGYGYTF. The CDR3 DNA sequence: TGTGCCAGCAGATGGGACCCATCGGGCTATGGCTACACCTTC.

This clonotype turned up a few times. The J gene is TRBJ1-2, the V gene TRBV29-1; no reliable D call. Trimming removed 6 bases at V and 4 bases at J, with 12 bases between. Germline CDR1 SQVTM, CDR2 ANQGSEA. CDR3 size: 12 residues. As DNA, the CDR3 is TGCAGCGTCACCGACAAGAGCTATGGCTACACCTTC. It codes for CSVTDKSYGYTF.

This clonotype was seen more than once but under ten times. The chain employs TRBV20-1 and TRBJ2-7; TRBD1 is a possible D gene (6 bases). There are 14 residues in the CDR3. Deletions cut 4 bases from V and 2 bases from J, with 15 bases between. Looked up from germline, CDR1 is DFQATT and CDR2 is SNEGSKA (reference sequence). Written as DNA, the CDR3 is TGCAGTGCTATACCCCAGGACAGAGCCTACGAGCAGTACTTC. Protein sequence: CSAIPQDRAYEQYF.

This clonotype was seen a few times. V and J are TRBV11-2 and TRBJ2-5, with 11 bases lining up with TRBD2. In germline, CDR1 is SGHAT, CDR2 FQNNGV. Losses at the gene ends were 5 bases for V and 5 bases for J; bases not matched to a gene: 7. This CDR3 is built from 15 residues. CDR3 loop: CASSTLTSGVETQYF. As DNA, the CDR3 is TGTGCCAGCAGCACGCTGACTAGCGGGGTCGAGACCCAGTACTTC.

This clonotype was detected many times. The V and J genes are TRBV5-1 and TRBJ1-2; weak D call: TRBD1 (6 bases). Germline V gene sequence: CDR1 SGHRS, CDR2 YFSETQ. The ends were cut back, 5 bases at V and 4 bases at J, with 15 bases in the middle. The CDR3 totals 14 residues. The CDR3: CASSFGQPSYGYTF. The CDR3 DNA reads TGCGCCAGCAGTTTCGGACAGCCCAGCTATGGCTACACCTTC. The whole variable domain, filled in from reference TRBV5-1 and TRBJ1-2, reads KAGVTQTPRYLIKTRGQQVTLSCSPISGHRSVSWYQQTPGQGLQFLFEYFSETQRNKGNFPGRFSGRQFSNSRSEMNVSTLELGDSALYLCASSFGQPSYGYTFGSGTRLTVV.

The chain has TRBV5-1 and TRBJ2-2; no firm D call. The CDR3 runs 16 residues. CDR1 is SGHRS and CDR2 is YFSETQ in the germline V gene. Trimming stripped 0 bases from V and 4 bases from J, with 13 bases between. The CDR3 DNA sequence: TGCGCCAGCAGCTTGGGGATTAGCTGGTCCACCGGGGAGCTGTTTTTT. The encoded protein is CASSLGISWSTGELFF.

The chain is built from TRBV29-1 and TRBJ2-1; D is unclear. CDR3 length: 15 amino acids. Trimming stripped 5 bases from V and 5 bases from J, with 19 bases between. Germline V gene data show CDR1 as SQVTM and CDR2 as ANQGSEA. The CDR3 DNA follows: TGCAGCGTTAGCATCGGCCGGTCTAAAAACAATGAGCAGTTCTTC. Residues: CSVSIGRSKNNEQFF.

This rearrangement joins TRBV2 to TRBJ1-1, with 8 bases that match TRBD1. The CDR3 length is 14 residues. Trimming at V came to 1 base and at J to 7 bases, leaving 5 bases not matched to a gene. In germline, CDR1 is SNHLY, CDR2 FYNNEI. CDR3 in amino acids: CASSEVDREGEAFF. DNA of the CDR3: TGTGCCAGCAGTGAAGTGGACAGGGAGGGTGAAGCTTTCTTT.

This clonotype was found many times. Mismatch with germline at one junction end may stem from a read error. The chain is built from TRBV5-1 and TRBJ1-2; perhaps TRBD1 as D (5 bases). CDR3 length: 13 amino acids. Germline loops: CDR1 SGHRS, CDR2 YFSETQ. CDR3 in DNA: TGTGCCAGCAGTTTGGGGCAGCTCTATGGCTACACCTTC. This sequence encodes CASSLGQLYGYTF.

In its sample, this clonotype was seen many times. The chain carries TRBV7-9 and TRBJ2-1, with no clear D. Germline CDR1 is SEHNR and CDR2 is FQNEAQ (reference sequence). V gave up 2 bases and J gave up 3 bases, with 11 bases separating them. The CDR3 is made up of 15 amino acids. In DNA, the CDR3 is TGTGCCAGCAGCTTAAATGGCAGATACTACAATGAGCAGTTCTTC. Translating it yields CASSLNGRYYNEQFF.

The rearrangement joins TRBV4-3 to TRBJ2-3; 9 positions agree with TRBD1. V shed 1 base and J 5 bases; nucleotides not matched to a gene: 7. CDR3 length equals 16 residues. Germline lookup yields CDR1 LGHNA and CDR2 YSLEER. This CDR3 is CASSQGTGAVGDTQYF. DNA of the CDR3: TGCGCCAGCAGCCAAGGGACAGGGGCAGTTGGAGATACGCAGTATTTT.

This clonotype was detected a few times. J is TRBJ2-1 and V is TRBV12-3 or TRBV12-4; 8 bases are shared with TRBD1. The CDR3 spans 15 residues. Trimming at V came to 6 bases and at J to 6 bases, leaving 10 bases not matched to a gene. DNA of the CDR3: TGTGCCAGCAGCCCCCGTGACAGGGGTGCCAATGAGCAGTTCTTC. Translating it yields CASSPRDRGANEQFF.

This rearrangement joins TRBV5-1 to TRBJ2-1, with 11 bases identical to TRBD1. Germline lookup yields CDR1 SGHRS and CDR2 YFSETQ. J gave up 4 bases and V 4 bases, and 4 bases lay outside the gene matches. The CDR3 is 15 amino acids. CDR3 residues: CASSGQGAFYNEQFF. The CDR3 DNA follows: TGCGCCAGCAGCGGACAGGGGGCCTTTTACAATGAGCAGTTCTTC. The whole variable domain, remainder taken from reference TRBV5-1 and TRBJ2-1, is KAGVTQTPRYLIKTRGQQVTLSCSPISGHRSVSWYQQTPGQGLQFLFEYFSETQRNKGNFPGRFSGRQFSNSRSEMNVSTLELGDSALYLCASSGQGAFYNEQFFGPGTRLTVL.

Only a few counts were recorded for this clonotype. The rearrangement links TRBV29-1 to TRBJ2-2, with D perhaps given as TRBD1 or TRBD2 (7 bases each). The germline V gene has CDR1 SQVTM and CDR2 ANQGSEA. There are 14 residues in the CDR3. V lost 5 bases, J lost 4 bases, and 14 bases lay in between. The CDR3 coding sequence is TGCAGCGTTTTCAGGGGGGGGCTCACCGGGGAGCTGTTTTTT. Translated: CSVFRGGLTGELFF.

The J gene is TRBJ2-6, the V gene TRBV7-8, with D uncertain. The CDR3 covers 14 residues. V was clipped by 5 bases and J by 0 bases, with 5 bases between them. CDR1 is SGHVS and CDR2 is FQNEAQ in the germline V gene. Here the CDR3 reads CASSGFSGANVLTF. The CDR3 DNA is TGTGCCAGCAGCGGCTTCTCTGGGGCCAACGTCCTGACTTTC.

Ten or more counts support this clonotype. The genes are TRBV20-1 and TRBJ1-1; a weak D match, TRBD1 (5 bases). CDR1 and CDR2 from the germline V gene are DFQATT and SNEGSKA (reference sequence). This CDR3 region has 13 residues. V was cut by 1 base and J by 7 bases, with 13 bases left in between. The CDR3 nucleotides read TGCAGTGCTAGAGTAACCGGGACGATTGAAGCTTTCTTT. Translated, it gives CSARVTGTIEAFF.

This clonotype was observed a handful of times. The chain has TRBV5-1 and TRBJ2-1, with D possibly matching TRBD1 (6 bases). CDR1 and CDR2 from the germline V gene are SGHRS and YFSETQ. V was shortened by 3 bases and J by 7 bases, with 11 bases between the two germline ends. The CDR3 contains 13 residues. CDR3 loop: CASSSQGENEQFF. For the CDR3, the DNA is TGCGCCAGCAGCTCACAGGGCGAGAATGAGCAGTTCTTC.

The J gene is TRBJ2-1, the V gene TRBV12-3 or TRBV12-4; 7 positions match TRBD2. The V gene end was trimmed by 2 bases and the J gene end by 0 bases; junction bases not matched to a gene: 4. The CDR3 consists of 16 residues. Written as DNA, the CDR3 is TGTGCCAGCAGTTTAAAGCGGGGCAGCTCCTACAATGAGCAGTTCTTC. Protein product: CASSLKRGSSYNEQFF.

This chain connects TRBV27 to TRBJ1-1, with D tentatively TRBD1 (5 bases). Trimming cost V 4 bases and J 2 bases, with 11 bases left between them. There are 14 residues in the CDR3. The V gene's germline CDR1 is MNHEY and CDR2 SMNVEV (reference sequence). DNA for the CDR3: TGTGCCAGCAGTTCATTACAGGTTAACACTGAAGCTTTCTTT. Protein product: CASSSLQVNTEAFF.

This clonotype was seen many times. The genes are TRBV7-9 and TRBJ1-1, with D unresolved. CDR3 size: 15 residues. Germline CDR1 SEHNR, CDR2 FQNEAQ (reference sequence). Deletions cut 2 bases from V and 0 bases from J, with 10 bases between. CDR3 amino acids: CASSLRVGLNTEAFF. DNA of the CDR3: TGTGCCAGCAGCTTAAGGGTGGGATTGAACACTGAAGCTTTCTTT.

The chain carries TRBV12-3 or TRBV12-4 and TRBJ1-5, with a weak D call TRBD1 (5 bases). The CDR3 length is 13 residues. With 5 bases removed from V and 9 bases from J, the gap between germline ends came to 14 bases. As DNA, the CDR3 is TGTGCCAGCAGTCCAGGGAGTGGTGGGCCCCAGCATTTT. It yields the protein CASSPGSGGPQHF.

V usage is TRBV12-3 or TRBV12-4 and J usage is TRBJ2-7; D not resolved. The CDR3 is 14 amino acids. Trimming shortened V by 4 bases and J by 2 bases, and 12 bases separated the two germline ends. CDR3 nucleotide sequence: TGTGCCAGCAGTTCGGAGAGTCGGGCCTACGAGCAGTACTTC. Translated: CASSSESRAYEQYF.